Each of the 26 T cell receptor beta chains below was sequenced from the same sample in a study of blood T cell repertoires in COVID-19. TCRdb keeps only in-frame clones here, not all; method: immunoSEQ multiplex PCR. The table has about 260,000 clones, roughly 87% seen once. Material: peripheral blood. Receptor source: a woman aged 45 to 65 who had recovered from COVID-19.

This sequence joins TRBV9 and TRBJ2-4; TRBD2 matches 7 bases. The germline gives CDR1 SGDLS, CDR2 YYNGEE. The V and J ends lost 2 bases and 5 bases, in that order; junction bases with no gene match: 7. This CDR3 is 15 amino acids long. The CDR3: CASSVVGGRENIQYF. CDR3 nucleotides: TGTGCCAGCAGCGTGGTGGGAGGGAGAGAAAACATTCAGTACTTC.

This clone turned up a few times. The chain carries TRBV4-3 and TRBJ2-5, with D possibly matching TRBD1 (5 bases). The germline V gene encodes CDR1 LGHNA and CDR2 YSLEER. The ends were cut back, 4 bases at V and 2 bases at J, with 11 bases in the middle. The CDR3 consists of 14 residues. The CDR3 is CASSRGLQQETQYF. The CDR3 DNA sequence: TGCGCCAGCAGCCGGGGCCTCCAGCAAGAGACCCAGTACTTC.

DNA for the CDR3: TGTGCCAGCAGCCTTATAGGGACAGGGGGCTACGAGCAGTACTTC. Its translation: CASSLIGTGGYEQYF. The genes are TRBV5-4 and TRBJ2-7; 11 nucleotides align to TRBD1. Germline CDR1 reads SGHNT; CDR2 reads YYREEE (reference sequence). This CDR3 is 15 amino acids long. Trimming took 4 bases from V and 3 from J; bases not matched to a gene: 6.

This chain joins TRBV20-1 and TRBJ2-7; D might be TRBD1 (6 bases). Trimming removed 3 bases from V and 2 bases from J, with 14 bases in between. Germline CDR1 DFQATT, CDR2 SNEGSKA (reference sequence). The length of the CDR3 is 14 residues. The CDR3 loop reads CSASDPRGTYEQYF. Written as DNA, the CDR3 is TGCAGTGCTAGTGATCCGAGGGGGACCTACGAGCAGTACTTC.

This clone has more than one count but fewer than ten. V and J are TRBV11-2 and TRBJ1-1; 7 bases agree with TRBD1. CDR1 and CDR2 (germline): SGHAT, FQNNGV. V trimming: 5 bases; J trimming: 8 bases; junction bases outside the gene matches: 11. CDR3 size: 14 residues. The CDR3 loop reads CASSPRQGGTEAFF. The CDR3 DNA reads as TGTGCCAGCAGCCCCCGGCAGGGGGGCACAGAAGCTTTCTTT.

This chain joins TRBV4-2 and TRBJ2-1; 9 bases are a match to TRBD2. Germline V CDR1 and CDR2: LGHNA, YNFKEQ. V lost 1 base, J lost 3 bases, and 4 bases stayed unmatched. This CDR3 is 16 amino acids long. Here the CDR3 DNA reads TGTGCCAGCAGCCAAGTACGCGGGAGGGGCTACAATGAGCAGTTCTTC. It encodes CASSQVRGRGYNEQFF.

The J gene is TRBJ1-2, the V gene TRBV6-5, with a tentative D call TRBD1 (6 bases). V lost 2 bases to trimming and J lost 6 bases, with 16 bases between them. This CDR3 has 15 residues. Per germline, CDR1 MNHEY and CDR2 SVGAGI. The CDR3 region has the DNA TGTGCCAGCAGTTACCGGGTCATTGGGGGCGATGGCTACACCTTC. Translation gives CASSYRVIGGDGYTF.

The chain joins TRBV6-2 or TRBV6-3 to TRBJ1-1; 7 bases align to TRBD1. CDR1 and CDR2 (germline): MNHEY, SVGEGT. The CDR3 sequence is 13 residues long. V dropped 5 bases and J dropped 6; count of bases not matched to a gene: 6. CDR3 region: CASSRQGWPEAFF. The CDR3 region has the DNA TGTGCCAGCAGTCGACAGGGTTGGCCTGAAGCTTTCTTT.

CDR3 residues: CASSLPPTGETAEQYF. In DNA form, the CDR3 reads TGTGCCAGCAGCTTACCCCCGACAGGGGAGACGGCCGAGCAGTACTTC. This rearrangement joins TRBV7-6 to TRBJ2-7; 8 nucleotides agree with TRBD1. This CDR3 is built from 16 residues. Per germline, CDR1 SGHVS and CDR2 FNYEAQ. V shed 2 bases, J shed 6 bases, and the junction held 12 bases outside the gene matches.

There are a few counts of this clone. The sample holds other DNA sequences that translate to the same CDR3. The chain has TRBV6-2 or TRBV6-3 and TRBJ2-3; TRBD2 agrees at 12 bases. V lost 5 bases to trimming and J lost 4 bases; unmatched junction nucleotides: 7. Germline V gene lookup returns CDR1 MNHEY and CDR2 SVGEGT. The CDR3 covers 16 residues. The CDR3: CASSPTSGSPPDTQYF. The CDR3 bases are TGTGCCAGCAGTCCGACTAGCGGGAGCCCGCCAGATACGCAGTATTTT.

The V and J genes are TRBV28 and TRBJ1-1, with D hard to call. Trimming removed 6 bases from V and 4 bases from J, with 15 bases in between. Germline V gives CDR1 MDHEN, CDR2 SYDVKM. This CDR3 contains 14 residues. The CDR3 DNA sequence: TGTGCCAGCAGCATAGGTGGGCCGAGCACTGAAGCTTTCTTT. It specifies CASSIGGPSTEAFF.

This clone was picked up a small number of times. CDR3 sequence reads: CASSEDRLVADTQYF. The CDR3 region has the DNA TGTGCCAGCAGTGAAGATCGACTAGTAGCAGATACGCAGTATTTT. The chain uses TRBV2 and TRBJ2-3; TRBD2 is a possible D gene (6 bases). The V gene lost 1 base and the J gene lost 4 bases, with 12 bases spanning the gap. The CDR3 has 15 residues. The germline V gene encodes CDR1 SNHLY and CDR2 FYNNEI.

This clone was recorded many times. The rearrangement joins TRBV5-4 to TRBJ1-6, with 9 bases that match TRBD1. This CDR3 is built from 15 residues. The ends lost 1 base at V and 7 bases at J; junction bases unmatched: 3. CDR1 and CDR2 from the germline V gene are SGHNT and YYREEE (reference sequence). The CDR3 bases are TGTGCCAGCAGCTTGTTAGGGACAGGGAATTCACCCCTCCACTTT. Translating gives CASSLLGTGNSPLHF.

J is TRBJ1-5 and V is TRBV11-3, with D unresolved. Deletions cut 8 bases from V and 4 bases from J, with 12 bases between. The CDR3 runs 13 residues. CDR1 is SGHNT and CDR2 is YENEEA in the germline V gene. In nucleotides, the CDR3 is TGTGCCAGCGATGTGAGCTATAATCAGCCCCAGCATTTT. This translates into CASDVSYNQPQHF.

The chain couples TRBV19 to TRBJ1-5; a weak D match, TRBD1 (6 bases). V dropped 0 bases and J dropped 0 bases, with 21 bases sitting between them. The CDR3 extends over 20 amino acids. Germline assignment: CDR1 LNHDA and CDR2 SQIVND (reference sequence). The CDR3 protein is CASSIDPTDRWSYSNQPQHF. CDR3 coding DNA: TGTGCCAGTAGTATAGACCCGACCGACAGGTGGTCATATAGCAATCAGCCCCAGCATTTT.

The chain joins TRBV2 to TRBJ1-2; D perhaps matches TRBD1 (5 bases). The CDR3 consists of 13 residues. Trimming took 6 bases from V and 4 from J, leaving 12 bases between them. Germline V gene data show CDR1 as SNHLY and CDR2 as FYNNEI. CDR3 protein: CASSPRVPYGYTF. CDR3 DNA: TGTGCCAGCAGCCCCAGGGTTCCCTATGGCTACACCTTC. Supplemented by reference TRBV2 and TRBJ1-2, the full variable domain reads EPEVTQTPSHQVTQMGQEVILRCVPISNHLYFYWYRQILGQKVEFLVSFYNNEISEKSEIFDDQFSVERPDGSNFTLKIRSTKLEDSAMYFCASSPRVPYGYTFGSGTRLTVV.

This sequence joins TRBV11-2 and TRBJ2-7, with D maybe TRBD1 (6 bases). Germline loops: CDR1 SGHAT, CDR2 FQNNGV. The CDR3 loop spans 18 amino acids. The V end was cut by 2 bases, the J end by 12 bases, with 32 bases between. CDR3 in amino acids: CASSLRDTASYEALRVYF. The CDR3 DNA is TGTGCCAGCAGCTTACGGGACACCGCCTCTTACGAAGCTTTGCGGGTGTACTTC.

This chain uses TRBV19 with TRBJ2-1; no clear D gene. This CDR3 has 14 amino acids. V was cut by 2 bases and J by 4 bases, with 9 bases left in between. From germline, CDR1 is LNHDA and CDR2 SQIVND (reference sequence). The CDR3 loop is CASSINPKYNEQFF. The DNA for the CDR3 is TGTGCCAGTAGTATAAACCCTAAATACAATGAGCAGTTCTTC. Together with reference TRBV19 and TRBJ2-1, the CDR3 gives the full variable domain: DGGITQSPKYLFRKEGQNVTLSCEQNLNHDAMYWYRQDPGQGLRLIYYSQIVNDFQKGDIAEGYSVSREKKESFPLTVTSAQKNPTAFYLCASSINPKYNEQFFGPGTRLTVL.

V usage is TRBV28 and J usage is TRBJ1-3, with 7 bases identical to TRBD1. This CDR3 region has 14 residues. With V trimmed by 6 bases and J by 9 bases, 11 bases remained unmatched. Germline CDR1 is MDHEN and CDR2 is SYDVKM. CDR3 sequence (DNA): TGTGCCAGCAGCCTACAGGGGCTCCGAGGCACCATATATTTT. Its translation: CASSLQGLRGTIYF.

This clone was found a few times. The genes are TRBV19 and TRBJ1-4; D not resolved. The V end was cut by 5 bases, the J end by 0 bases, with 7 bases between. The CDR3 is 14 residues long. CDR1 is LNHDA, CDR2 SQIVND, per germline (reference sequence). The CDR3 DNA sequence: TGTGCCAGTAGTGGGAGCGCAACTAATGAAAAACTGTTTTTT. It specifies CASSGSATNEKLFF.

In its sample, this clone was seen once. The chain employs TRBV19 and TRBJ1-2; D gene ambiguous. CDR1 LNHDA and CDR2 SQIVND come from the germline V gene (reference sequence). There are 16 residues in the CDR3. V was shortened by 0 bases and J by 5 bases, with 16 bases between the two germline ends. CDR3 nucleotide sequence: TGTGCCAGTAGTATAGAGGCGAACCGGCGGGGTTATGGCTACACCTTC. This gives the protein CASSIEANRRGYGYTF.

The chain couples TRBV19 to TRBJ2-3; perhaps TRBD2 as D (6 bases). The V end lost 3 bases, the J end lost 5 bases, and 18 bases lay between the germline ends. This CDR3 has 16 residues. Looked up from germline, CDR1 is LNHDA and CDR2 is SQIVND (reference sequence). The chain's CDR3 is CASSIGAGLRGDTQYF. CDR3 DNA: TGTGCCAGTAGTATCGGTGCGGGGCTACGGGGAGATACGCAGTATTTT.

In DNA form, the CDR3 reads TGCGCCAGCAGTTCTCAGACAGGGGGAGAGACCCAGTACTTC. Its protein is CASSSQTGGETQYF. The chain links TRBV5-1 to TRBJ2-5, with 9 bases lining up with TRBD1. The V gene's germline CDR1 is SGHRS and CDR2 YFSETQ. CDR3 size: 14 residues. With 5 bases clipped from V and 4 bases from J, the junction kept 6 bases outside the gene matches.

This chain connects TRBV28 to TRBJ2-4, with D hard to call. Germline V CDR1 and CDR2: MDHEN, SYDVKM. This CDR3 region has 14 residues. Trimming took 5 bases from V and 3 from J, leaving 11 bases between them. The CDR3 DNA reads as TGTGCCAGCAGTACCCCAGATGTCAAAAACATTCAGTACTTC. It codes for CASSTPDVKNIQYF.

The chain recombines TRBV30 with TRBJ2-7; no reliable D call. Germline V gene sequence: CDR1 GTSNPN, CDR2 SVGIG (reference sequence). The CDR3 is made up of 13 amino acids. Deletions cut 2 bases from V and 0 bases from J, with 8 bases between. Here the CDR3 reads CAWSTSSSYEQYF. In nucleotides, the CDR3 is TGTGCCTGGAGTACCTCCAGCTCCTACGAGCAGTACTTC.

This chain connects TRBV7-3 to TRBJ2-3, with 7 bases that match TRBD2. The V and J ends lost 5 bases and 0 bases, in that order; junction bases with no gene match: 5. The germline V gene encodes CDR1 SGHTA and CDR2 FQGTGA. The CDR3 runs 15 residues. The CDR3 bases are TGTGCCAGCAGCCTTAGCGGGCTAAGCACAGATACGCAGTATTTT. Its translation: CASSLSGLSTDTQYF.